This T cell receptor (beta chain) was sequenced for a study of cytomegalovirus exposure and HLA in healthy donors. The CDR3 contains 14 residues. Germline loops: CDR1 MDHEN, CDR2 SYDVKM. Trimming removed 1 base from V and 3 bases from J, with 10 bases in between. As for this clone: Antigen unknown.

Study-wide points: For TCR beta chains, V- and J-gene trimming was later linked to a missense DCLRE1C variant. Associated with cytomegalovirus, according to the listing, were 150 to 200 TCR beta chains. Rare TCR sequences predominated, though certain public TCRs were found in many donors.

Primers for the PCR totalled 60 Vbeta and 13 Jbeta. The protocol was immunoSEQ multiplex PCR, while the TCRdb copy is restricted to in-frame clones and leaves out a portion. The sample consists of approximately 210,000 clones, roughly 85% of them appearing once. V is TRBV28 and J is TRBJ2-7; possibly TRBD1 for D (5 bases). This clonotype originated in a male donor in good health and CMV-seronegative. Material for sequencing was PBMCs. CDR3 amino acids: CASSLSGTGYEQYF. CDR3 in DNA: TGTGCCAGCAGTTTATCGGGCACAGGCTACGAGCAGTACTTC.